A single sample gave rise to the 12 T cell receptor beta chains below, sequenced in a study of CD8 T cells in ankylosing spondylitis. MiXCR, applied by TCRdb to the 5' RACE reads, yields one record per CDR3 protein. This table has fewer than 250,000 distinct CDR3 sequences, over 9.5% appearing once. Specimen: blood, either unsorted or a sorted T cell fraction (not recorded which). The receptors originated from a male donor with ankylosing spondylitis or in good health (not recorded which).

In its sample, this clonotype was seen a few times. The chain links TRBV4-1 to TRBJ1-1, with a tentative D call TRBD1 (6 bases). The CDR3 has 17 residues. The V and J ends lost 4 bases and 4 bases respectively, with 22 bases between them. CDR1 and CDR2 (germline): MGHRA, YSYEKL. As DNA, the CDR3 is TGCGCCAGCAGCCTAGGTCAGGGGAAGGCCCCCACCACTGAAGCTTTCTTT. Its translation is CASSLGQGKAPTTEAFF.

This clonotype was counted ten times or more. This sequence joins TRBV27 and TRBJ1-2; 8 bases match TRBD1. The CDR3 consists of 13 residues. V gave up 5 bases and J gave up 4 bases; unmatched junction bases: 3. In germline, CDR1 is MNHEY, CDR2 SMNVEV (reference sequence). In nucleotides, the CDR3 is TGTGCCAGCAGTGCCGGACAGGGCTATGGCTACACCTTC. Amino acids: CASSAGQGYGYTF.

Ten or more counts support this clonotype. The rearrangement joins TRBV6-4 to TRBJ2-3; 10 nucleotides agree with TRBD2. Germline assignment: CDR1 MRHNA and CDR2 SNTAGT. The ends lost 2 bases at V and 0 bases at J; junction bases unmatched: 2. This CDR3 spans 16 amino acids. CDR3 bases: TGTGCCAGCAGTGACCAGACTAGCGGGAGCACAGATACGCAGTATTTT. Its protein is CASSDQTSGSTDTQYF.

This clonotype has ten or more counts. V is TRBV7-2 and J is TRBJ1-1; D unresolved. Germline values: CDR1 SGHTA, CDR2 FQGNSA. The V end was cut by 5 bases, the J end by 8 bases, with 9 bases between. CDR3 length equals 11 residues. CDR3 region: CASSLMVEAFF. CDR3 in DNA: TGTGCCAGCAGCCTCATGGTCGAAGCTTTCTTT. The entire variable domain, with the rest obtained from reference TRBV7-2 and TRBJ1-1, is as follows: GAGVSQSPSNKVTEKGKDVELRCDPISGHTALYWYRQSLGQGLEFLIYFQGNSAPDKSGLPSDRFSAERTGGSVSTLTIQRTQQEDSAVYLCASSLMVEAFFGQGTRLTVV.

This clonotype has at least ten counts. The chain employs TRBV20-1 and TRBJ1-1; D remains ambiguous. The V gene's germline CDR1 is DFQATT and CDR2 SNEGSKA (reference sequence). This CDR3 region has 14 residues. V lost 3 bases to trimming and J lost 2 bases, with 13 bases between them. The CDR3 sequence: CSARAHPGNTEAFF. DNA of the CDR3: TGCAGTGCTAGGGCTCACCCGGGTAACACTGAAGCTTTCTTT.

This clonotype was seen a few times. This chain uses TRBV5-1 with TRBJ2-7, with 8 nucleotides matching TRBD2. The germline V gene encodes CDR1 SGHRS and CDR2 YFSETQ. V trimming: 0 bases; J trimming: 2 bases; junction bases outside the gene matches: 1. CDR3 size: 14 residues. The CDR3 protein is CASSLERGPYEQYF. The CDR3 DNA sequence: TGCGCCAGCAGCTTGGAGCGGGGGCCCTACGAGCAGTACTTC.

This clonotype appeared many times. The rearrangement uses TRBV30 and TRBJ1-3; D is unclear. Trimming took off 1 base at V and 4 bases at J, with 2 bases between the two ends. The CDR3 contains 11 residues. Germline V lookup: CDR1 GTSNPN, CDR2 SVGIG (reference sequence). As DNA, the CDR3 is TGTGCCTGGAGTGCCGGAAACACCATATATTTT. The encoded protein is CAWSAGNTIYF.

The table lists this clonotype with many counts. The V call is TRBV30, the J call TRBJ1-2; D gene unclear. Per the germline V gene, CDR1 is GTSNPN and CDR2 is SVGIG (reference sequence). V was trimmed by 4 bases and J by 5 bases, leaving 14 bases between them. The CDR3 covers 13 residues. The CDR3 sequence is CAWMAAQFYGYTF. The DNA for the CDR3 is TGTGCCTGGATGGCGGCCCAGTTTTATGGCTACACCTTC.

The CDR3 DNA sequence: TGTGCCAGCAGCGCCGGACTTTATAGCACAGATACGCAGTATTTT. Its translation is CASSAGLYSTDTQYF. The V and J genes are TRBV5-4 and TRBJ2-3, with D perhaps TRBD2 (5 bases). V lost 4 bases and J lost 0, with 12 bases in between. The CDR3 runs 15 residues. Germline values: CDR1 SGHNT, CDR2 YYREEE (reference sequence).

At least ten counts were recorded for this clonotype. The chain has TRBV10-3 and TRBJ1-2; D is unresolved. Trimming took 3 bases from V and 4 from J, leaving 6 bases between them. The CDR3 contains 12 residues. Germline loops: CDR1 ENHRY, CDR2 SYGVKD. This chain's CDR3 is CAISEEPYGYTF. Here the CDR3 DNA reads TGTGCCATCAGTGAAGAACCCTATGGCTACACCTTC.

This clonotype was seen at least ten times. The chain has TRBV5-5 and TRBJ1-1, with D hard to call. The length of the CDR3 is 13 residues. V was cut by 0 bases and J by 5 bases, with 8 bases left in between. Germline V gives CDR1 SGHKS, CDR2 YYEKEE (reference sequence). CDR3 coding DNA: TGTGCCAGCAGCTTGGAGAAGCGAACTGAAGCTTTCTTT. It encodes CASSLEKRTEAFF. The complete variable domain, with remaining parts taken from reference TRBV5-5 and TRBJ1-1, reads DAGVTQSPTHLIKTRGQQVTLRCSPISGHKSVSWYQQVLGQGPQFIFQYYEKEERGRGNFPDRFSARQFPNYSSELNVNALLLGDSALYLCASSLEKRTEAFFGQGTRLTVV.

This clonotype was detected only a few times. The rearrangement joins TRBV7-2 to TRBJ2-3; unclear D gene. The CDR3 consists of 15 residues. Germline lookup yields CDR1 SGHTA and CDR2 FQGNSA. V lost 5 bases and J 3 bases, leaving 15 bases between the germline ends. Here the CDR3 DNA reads TGTGCCAGCAGCCCCTACGTTTCTAGAACAGATACGCAGTATTTT. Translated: CASSPYVSRTDTQYF.